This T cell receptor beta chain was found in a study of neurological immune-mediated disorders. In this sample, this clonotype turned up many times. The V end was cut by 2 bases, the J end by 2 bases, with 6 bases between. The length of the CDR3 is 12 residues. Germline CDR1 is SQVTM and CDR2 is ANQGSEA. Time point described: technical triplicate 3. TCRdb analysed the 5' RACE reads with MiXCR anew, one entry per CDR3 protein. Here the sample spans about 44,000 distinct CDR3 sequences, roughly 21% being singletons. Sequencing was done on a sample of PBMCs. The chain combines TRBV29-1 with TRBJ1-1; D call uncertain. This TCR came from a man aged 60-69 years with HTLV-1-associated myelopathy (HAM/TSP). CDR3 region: CSVEHSNTEAFF. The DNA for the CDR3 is TGCAGCGTTGAACACAGCAACACTGAAGCTTTCTTT.